Following are 28 T cell receptor beta chains from one sample sequenced in a study of T-cell reconstitution after alpha-beta-depleted transplantation in children. Library preparation (for TCRbeta) was performed with unique molecular identifiers. TCRdb analysed the PCR reads with MiXCR anew, one entry per CDR3 protein. The profile covers 500,000 or so distinct CDR3 sequences, with 32% appearing a single time and 2% to 2.5% taken by the ten largest. Sequencing used PBMCs from the stem cell graft donor, obtained from the stem cell graft. The source is a human donor who donated a stem cell graft to a child with aplastic anemia.

The chain carries TRBV29-1 and TRBJ2-7, with 7 bases matching TRBD2. Germline CDR1 is SQVTM and CDR2 is ANQGSEA. V shed 7 bases and J 1 base; nucleotides not matched to a gene: 13. The CDR3 covers 15 residues. CDR3 protein: CSAESPSGISYEQYF. The CDR3 region has the DNA TGCAGCGCCGAATCTCCTAGCGGTATTTCCTACGAGCAGTACTTC.

The chain combines TRBV4-2 with TRBJ1-5; no reliable D call. Germline V gene sequence: CDR1 LGHNA, CDR2 YNFKEQ. The CDR3 extends over 13 amino acids. Trimming left V 0 bases short and J 6 bases short, with 6 bases between. CDR3 DNA: TGTGCCAGCAGCCAAGATCTCTCTCAGCCCCAGCATTTT. Translating gives CASSQDLSQPQHF.

The chain recombines TRBV3-1 with TRBJ1-4; TRBD1 is a possible D gene (5 bases). In germline, CDR1 is LGHDT, CDR2 YNNKEL (reference sequence). There are 18 residues in the CDR3. The V end lost 0 bases, the J end lost 5 bases, and 19 bases lay between the germline ends. The DNA for the CDR3 is TGTGCCAGCAGCCAAGACTGGAGGGGAGTAAGACACAATGAAAAACTGTTTTTT. It codes for CASSQDWRGVRHNEKLFF.

This chain joins TRBV5-1 and TRBJ2-1, with D possibly TRBD1 on 5 matching bases. This CDR3 comprises 12 residues. V lost 4 bases to trimming and J lost 12 bases, with 14 bases between them. Germline V gene sequence: CDR1 SGHRS, CDR2 YFSETQ. The CDR3 is CASSAQDSAQFF. DNA of the CDR3: TGCGCCAGCAGCGCACAAGACAGTGCGCAGTTCTTC.

This clonotype was found a few times. The chain combines TRBV5-1 with TRBJ2-3, with a tentative D call TRBD1 (6 bases). V dropped 0 bases and J dropped 4 bases, with 6 bases sitting between them. The V gene's germline CDR1 is SGHRS and CDR2 YFSETQ. The length of the CDR3 is 13 residues. This chain's CDR3 is CASSLGQADTQYF. Written as DNA, the CDR3 is TGCGCCAGCAGCTTGGGACAGGCAGATACGCAGTATTTT.

This clonotype has a handful of counts. The rearrangement uses TRBV20-1 and TRBJ1-5, with D perhaps TRBD1 (6 bases). Trimming left V 6 bases short and J 0 bases short, with 15 bases between. The germline V gene has CDR1 DFQATT and CDR2 SNEGSKA (reference sequence). The CDR3 is 15 amino acids. The DNA of the CDR3 is TGCAGTGCCGGGGTGTACAGGGATAGCAATCAGCCCCAGCATTTT. This sequence encodes CSAGVYRDSNQPQHF.

The V and J genes are TRBV19 and TRBJ2-7; tentative D call: TRBD1 (6 bases). This CDR3 has 15 residues. Germline CDR1 and CDR2: LNHDA and SQIVND (reference sequence). The ends were cut back, 4 bases at V and 0 bases at J, with 13 bases in the middle. Written as DNA, the CDR3 is TGTGCCAGTAGTACAACACCGGACAGCTCCTACGAGCAGTACTTC. It encodes CASSTTPDSSYEQYF.

This clonotype was recorded many times. The chain uses TRBV4-2 and TRBJ2-3, with 14 bases aligning to TRBD2. This CDR3 is built from 17 residues. Germline CDR1 reads LGHNA; CDR2 reads YNFKEQ. The junction had 4 bases not matched to a gene; V was cut back by 4 bases and J by 1 base. CDR3 sequence reads: CASSPGTSGSGTDTQYF. The CDR3 region has the DNA TGTGCCAGCAGCCCAGGGACTAGCGGGAGTGGCACAGATACGCAGTATTTT.

Only a few counts were recorded for this clonotype. The chain is built from TRBV7-2 and TRBJ2-2, with a possible D match to TRBD2 (6 bases). Germline lookup yields CDR1 SGHTA and CDR2 FQGNSA. The germline V and J ends were trimmed by 1 base and 7 bases, with 13 bases remaining between them. This CDR3 contains 15 residues. Written as DNA, the CDR3 is TGTGCCAGCAGCTTAGGGGGGACTCTTGGCGGGGAGCTGTTTTTT. It specifies CASSLGGTLGGELFF.

The rearrangement joins TRBV29-1 to TRBJ2-5, with 8 bases that match TRBD2. Germline V gene sequence: CDR1 SQVTM, CDR2 ANQGSEA. V lost 6 bases and J lost 4; bases outside the gene matches: 10. The CDR3 has 14 amino acids. The DNA of the CDR3 is TGCAGCGTCAATCACCAGAGCGGGAGAGAGACCCAGTACTTC. It is translated as CSVNHQSGRETQYF.

J is TRBJ1-1 and V is TRBV5-4, with a tentative D call TRBD1 (6 bases). V lost 5 bases to trimming and J lost 0 bases, with 20 bases between them. CDR3 size: 17 residues. In germline, CDR1 is SGHNT, CDR2 YYREEE (reference sequence). CDR3 sequence reads: CASRKGTGIGMNTEAFF. The CDR3 bases are TGTGCCAGCAGGAAAGGAACAGGGATCGGGATGAACACTGAAGCTTTCTTT.

This chain uses TRBV5-1 with TRBJ2-5; D perhaps matches TRBD2 (5 bases). Per germline, CDR1 SGHRS and CDR2 YFSETQ. CDR3 length equals 13 residues. V dropped 4 bases and J dropped 3 bases, with 10 bases sitting between them. The CDR3 sequence: CASSPDLKETQYF. DNA of the CDR3: TGCGCCAGCAGCCCGGACTTAAAAGAGACCCAGTACTTC.

This clonotype was seen a handful of times. The J gene is TRBJ2-2, the V gene TRBV6-2 or TRBV6-3; D is ambiguous. This CDR3 has 13 residues. The germline CDR1 and CDR2 sequences are MNHEY and SVGEGT. The germline V and J ends were trimmed by 2 bases and 0 bases, with 1 base remaining between them. The CDR3 is CASSYANTGELFF. CDR3 DNA sequence: TGTGCCAGCAGTTACGCGAACACCGGGGAGCTGTTTTTT.

Only a few counts were recorded for this clonotype. The rearrangement links TRBV20-1 to TRBJ1-3, with D tentatively TRBD1 (5 bases). This CDR3 spans 11 amino acids. Germline CDR1 DFQATT, CDR2 SNEGSKA (reference sequence). Trimming removed 6 bases at V and 4 bases at J, with 7 bases between. The CDR3 loop reads CSANRGNTIYF. The DNA for the CDR3 is TGCAGTGCCAACAGGGGAAACACCATATATTTT.

V and J are TRBV9 and TRBJ2-1, with D maybe TRBD2 (5 bases). The CDR3 length is 15 residues. V lost 1 base and J 9 bases, leaving 17 bases between the germline ends. Germline V gene sequence: CDR1 SGDLS, CDR2 YYNGEE. The CDR3 reads CASSVRTDLASEQFF. The DNA for the CDR3 is TGTGCCAGCAGCGTAAGAACTGATTTAGCGAGTGAGCAGTTCTTC.

The chain carries TRBV12-3 or TRBV12-4 and TRBJ2-1; no clear D. V was trimmed by 5 bases and J by 6 bases, leaving 11 bases between them. The CDR3 is 13 residues long. CDR3 sequence (DNA): TGTGCCAGCAGTGCGTGGGCTAGCAATGAGCAGTTCTTC. Protein product: CASSAWASNEQFF.

This clonotype showed up just a few times. The V and J genes are TRBV12-3 or TRBV12-4 and TRBJ2-1; D unresolved. The germline V and J ends were trimmed by 6 bases and 6 bases, with 12 bases remaining between them. CDR3 size: 13 residues. CDR3 DNA: TGTGCCAGCAGACTTATGGACCTCAATGAGCAGTTCTTC. This gives the protein CASRLMDLNEQFF.

The rearrangement uses TRBV18 and TRBJ2-1; 9 nucleotides match TRBD2. The CDR3 covers 16 residues. V shed 3 bases and J 8 bases; nucleotides not matched to a gene: 11. Germline V gene lookup returns CDR1 KGHSH and CDR2 LQKENI. CDR3 nucleotide sequence: TGTGCCAGCTCACCCACCCCTAGCGGGAACGGCGATGAGCAGTTCTTC. Its protein product is CASSPTPSGNGDEQFF.

This clonotype was observed a handful of times. This chain joins TRBV29-1 and TRBJ2-3; 14 nucleotides agree with TRBD2. This CDR3 contains 17 residues. V was clipped by 4 bases and J by 5 bases; unmatched bases: 11. Germline values: CDR1 SQVTM, CDR2 ANQGSEA. CDR3 amino acids: CSVVSGLAGGHIDTQYF. CDR3 nucleotides: TGCAGCGTTGTTTCCGGACTAGCGGGAGGTCACATAGATACGCAGTATTTT.

This clonotype was observed a few times. This chain links TRBV7-2 with TRBJ2-3; maybe TRBD1 (5 bases). Germline CDR1 reads SGHTA; CDR2 reads FQGNSA. CDR3 length equals 17 residues. Trimming removed 1 base at V and 2 bases at J, with 16 bases between. The CDR3 DNA follows: TGTGCCAGCAGCTTAGAGCAGACAGTCCGGTACACAGATACGCAGTATTTT. This codes for CASSLEQTVRYTDTQYF.

Only a few counts were recorded for this clonotype. V and J are TRBV6-1 and TRBJ2-2, with 10 bases aligning to TRBD2. Germline trimming cut 2 bases from V and 4 bases from J; bases unmatched to any gene: 4. There are 16 residues in the CDR3. CDR1 is MNHNS, CDR2 SASEGT, per germline. For the CDR3, the DNA is TGTGCCAGCAGTGAACTAGCGGGAGAGAGCACCGGGGAGCTGTTTTTT. This gives the protein CASSELAGESTGELFF.

This clonotype was counted between two and nine times. The CDR3 here is CASSSEGATNEKLFF. DNA for the CDR3: TGCGCCAGCAGCTCCGAGGGTGCAACTAATGAAAAACTGTTTTTT. The J gene is TRBJ1-4, the V gene TRBV5-1; no reliable D call. The CDR3 is made up of 15 amino acids. V lost 3 bases and J 0 bases, leaving 9 bases between the germline ends. Germline CDR1 is SGHRS and CDR2 is YFSETQ.

V and J are TRBV9 and TRBJ2-3; D not certain. The CDR3 is made up of 13 amino acids. The germline V and J ends were trimmed by 0 bases and 4 bases, with 6 bases remaining between them. Germline CDR1 SGDLS, CDR2 YYNGEE. In DNA form, the CDR3 reads TGTGCCAGCAGCGTAGCGGTCTCAGATACGCAGTATTTT. Translation: CASSVAVSDTQYF. Looking up the rest from reference TRBV9 and TRBJ2-3 gives the full variable domain: DSGVTQTPKHLITATGQRVTLRCSPRSGDLSVYWYQQSLDQGLQFLIQYYNGEERAKGNILERFSAQQFPDLHSELNLSSLELGDSALYFCASSVAVSDTQYFGPGTRLTVL.

The chain combines TRBV29-1 with TRBJ2-5, with TRBD1 as a possible D gene (5 bases). Trimming removed 6 bases from V and 2 bases from J, with 16 bases in between. Germline-derived CDR1 and CDR2 are SQVTM and ANQGSEA. This CDR3 is built from 14 residues. This CDR3 is CSVPQGSRQETQYF. The CDR3 coding sequence is TGCAGCGTCCCCCAGGGAAGTCGGCAAGAGACCCAGTACTTC. Using reference TRBV29-1 and TRBJ2-5 for the parts outside the CDR3, the full variable domain is SAVISQKPSRDICQRGTSLTIQCQVDSQVTMMFWYRQQPGQSLTLIATANQGSEATYESGFVIDKFPISRPNLTFSTLTVSNMSPEDSSIYLCSVPQGSRQETQYFGPGTRLLVL.

This clonotype was detected ten times or more. The chain recombines TRBV21-1 with TRBJ2-5. TRBV21-1 constitutes a pseudogene. This CDR3 spans 16 amino acids. The CDR3 sequence: CASSNIPRDSQETQYF. The DNA for the CDR3 is TGTGCCAGCAGCAACATCCCTAGAGACTCCCAAGAGACCCAGTACTTC.

A few counts support this clonotype. CDR3 region: CASSLVADLGHEQFF. In DNA form, the CDR3 reads TGTGCCAGCAGCTTAGTAGCCGACTTGGGCCATGAGCAGTTCTTC. This chain joins TRBV7-2 and TRBJ2-1, with D hard to call. Trimming shortened V by 1 base and J by 8 bases, and 15 bases separated the two germline ends. The CDR3 loop spans 15 amino acids. The germline gives CDR1 SGHTA, CDR2 FQGNSA.

V and J are TRBV11-2 and TRBJ1-1, with D tentatively TRBD1 (6 bases). V lost 2 bases, J lost 7 bases, and 11 bases lay in between. The CDR3 sequence is 13 residues long. Germline V lookup: CDR1 SGHAT, CDR2 FQNNGV. The DNA for the CDR3 is TGTGCCAGCAGCTTACACAGGGATAGTGAAGCTTTCTTT. Translating gives CASSLHRDSEAFF.

The CDR3 protein is CASSTQGSREQYF. Here the CDR3 DNA reads TGTGCCAGCAGCACCCAGGGTTCGCGGGAGCAGTACTTC. The gene calls are TRBV7-9 and TRBJ2-7; possible D gene TRBD1, 5 bases. Trimming left V 5 bases short and J 7 bases short, with 15 bases between. There are 13 residues in the CDR3. CDR1 and CDR2 (germline): SEHNR, FQNEAQ (reference sequence).